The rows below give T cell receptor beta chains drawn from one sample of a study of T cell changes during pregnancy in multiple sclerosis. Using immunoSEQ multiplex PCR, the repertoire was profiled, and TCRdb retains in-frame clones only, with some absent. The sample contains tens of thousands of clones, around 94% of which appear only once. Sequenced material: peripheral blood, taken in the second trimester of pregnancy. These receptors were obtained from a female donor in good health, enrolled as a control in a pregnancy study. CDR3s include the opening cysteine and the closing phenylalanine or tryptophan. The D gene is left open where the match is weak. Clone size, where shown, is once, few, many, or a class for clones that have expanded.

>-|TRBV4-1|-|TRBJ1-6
TGCGCCAGCAGCCAAGATCGGGGAAGGGCATATAATTCACCCCTCCACTTT
CASSQDRGRAYNSPLHF
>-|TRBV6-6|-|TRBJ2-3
TGTGCCAGCAGTTACAAGGGGATAGATACGCAGTATTTT
CASSYKGIDTQYF
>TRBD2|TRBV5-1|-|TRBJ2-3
TGCGCCAGCAGCTTGCCGCTAGCGGGAGGGCCCTTACAGTCCACAGATACGCAGTATTTT
CASSLPLAGGPLQSTDTQYF
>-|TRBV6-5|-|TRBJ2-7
TGTGCTAGCAGCCTCACCGGGACAACCTACGAGCAGTACTTC
CASSLTGTTYEQYF
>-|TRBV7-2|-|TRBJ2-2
TGTGCCAGCATCCTATGGTCCTCATCGGGCGGGGAGCTGTTTTTT
CASILWSSSGGELFF
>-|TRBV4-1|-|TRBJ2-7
TGCGCCAGCCACGTAGGGGCGCCCCTTCTCGCCTACGAGCAGTACTTC
CASHVGAPLLAYEQYF
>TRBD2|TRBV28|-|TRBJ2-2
TGTGCCAGCAGCCCCACTAGCGGGAGCTCTCCCGGGGAGCTGTTTTTT
CASSPTSGSSPGELFF
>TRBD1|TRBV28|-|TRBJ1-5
TGTGCCAGCAGACCCGGGACAGGGAGGGGTCAGCCCCAGCATTTT
CASRPGTGRGQPQHF
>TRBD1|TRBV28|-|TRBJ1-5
TGTGCCAGCAGTTGGACAGGGGGCTATCAGCCCCAGCATTTT
CASSWTGGYQPQHF
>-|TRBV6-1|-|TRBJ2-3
TGTGCCAGCAGTGTGCGGGGCCCAGATACGCAGTATTTT
CASSVRGPDTQYF
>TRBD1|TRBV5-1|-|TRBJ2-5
TGCGCCAGCAGCTTGTCCCTGACAGGGGGCGAGGAGACCCAGTACTTC
CASSLSLTGGEETQYF
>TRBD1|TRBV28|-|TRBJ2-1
TGTGCCAGCAGTTTAGGACAGGGCCGCAACAATGAGCAGTTCTTC
CASSLGQGRNNEQFF
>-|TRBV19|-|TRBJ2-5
TGTGCCAGTAGCCCCCTAGGGGTTGTGGAGACCCAGTACTTC
CASSPLGVVETQYF
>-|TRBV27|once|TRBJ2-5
TGTGCCAGCAGTTTTGGGGGGTCATATCGGACCCAGTACTTC
CASSFGGSYRTQYF
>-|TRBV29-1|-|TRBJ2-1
TGCAGCGTCGCCGGTGCAGCTCGGAACGCGGTCAATGAGCAGTTCTTC
CSVAGAARNAVNEQFF
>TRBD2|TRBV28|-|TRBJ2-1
TGTGCCAGCAGTTCCTCTAGCGGGAGATTGCTTGAGCAGTTCTTC
CASSSSSGRLLEQFF
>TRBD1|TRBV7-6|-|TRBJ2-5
TGTGCCAGCAGCTTAGAAGGCAGGGGGGAGACCCAGTACTTC
CASSLEGRGETQYF
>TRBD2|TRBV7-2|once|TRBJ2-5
TGTGCCAGCAGCCGTAGCGGGAGGGGGAAAGAGACCCAGTACTTC
CASSRSGRGKETQYF
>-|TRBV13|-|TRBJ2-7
TGTGCCAGCAGCTTTGGGCCCAGCTCCTACGAGCAGTACTTC
CASSFGPSSYEQYF
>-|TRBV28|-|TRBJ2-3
TGTGCCAGCAGTTTATGGGACTTCTCTAGCACAGATACGCAGTATTTT
CASSLWDFSSTDTQYF
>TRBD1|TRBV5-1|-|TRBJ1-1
TGCGCCAGCAGCTTGGCGTCCGGGACAGTGAACACTGAAGCTTTCTTT
CASSLASGTVNTEAFF
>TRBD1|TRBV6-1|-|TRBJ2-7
TGTGCCAGCAATTGGGGACAGGGGATCTACGAGCAGTACTTC
CASNWGQGIYEQYF
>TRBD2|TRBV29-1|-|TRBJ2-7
TGCAGCGTTGAGCGGGAGGCCTTTGGCGAGCAGTACTTC
CSVEREAFGEQYF
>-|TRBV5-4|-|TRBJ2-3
TGTGCCAGCAGCCCACGGTCCGGGATTCCAGATACGCAGTATTTT
CASSPRSGIPDTQYF
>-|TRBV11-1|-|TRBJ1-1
TGTGCCAGCAGCTTCCCACAGGGCCGGAGGAACACTGAAGCTTTCTTT
CASSFPQGRRNTEAFF
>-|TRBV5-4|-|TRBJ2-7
TGTGCCAGCACTCAGGGGTCATCCTACGAGCAGTACTTC
CASTQGSSYEQYF
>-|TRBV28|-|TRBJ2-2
TGTGCCAGCATTCCTGATTATGGGAGACGAAGGGAGTCCACCGGGGAGCTGTTTTTT
CASIPDYGRRRESTGELFF
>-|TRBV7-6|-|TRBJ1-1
TGTGCCAGCAGCTCGTCGGATGGGGGGAGGGCTTTCTTT
CASSSSDGGRAFF
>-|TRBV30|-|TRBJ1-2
TGTGCCTGGAGCCTATACCCCTCCTACGGAGGCGCGGACTATGGCTACACCTTC
CAWSLYPSYGGADYGYTF
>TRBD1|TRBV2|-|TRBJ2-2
TGTGCCAGCAGAACCGGGACAGTATCTACCGGGGAGCTGTTTTTT
CASRTGTVSTGELFF
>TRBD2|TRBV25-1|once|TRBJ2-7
TGTGCCAGCAGCCCTCTAGCGGGGGCCTACGAGCAGTACTTC
CASSPLAGAYEQYF
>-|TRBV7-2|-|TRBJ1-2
TGTGCCAGCAGCCGCATACAGGCGGCGGGCTACACCTTC
CASSRIQAAGYTF
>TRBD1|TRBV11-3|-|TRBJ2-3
TGTGCCAGCAGCTTAACAGGGGCAACAGATACGCAGTATTTT
CASSLTGATDTQYF
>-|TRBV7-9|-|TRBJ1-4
TGTGCCAGCGGGTTAGGCAGGGCGAGTGAAAAACTGTTTTTT
CASGLGRASEKLFF
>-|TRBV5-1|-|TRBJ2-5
TGCGCCAGCAGCTTGGTTAGGGGAGAGACCCAGTACTTC
CASSLVRGETQYF
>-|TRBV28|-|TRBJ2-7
TGTGCCAGTCGCCCGACCGGGCCCAGGGGCGAGCAGTACTTC
CASRPTGPRGEQYF
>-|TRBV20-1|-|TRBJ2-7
TGCAGTGCTTTAAGAGTCTACGAGCAGTACTTC
CSALRVYEQYF
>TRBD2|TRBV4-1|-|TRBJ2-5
TGCGCCAGCAGCCCCTCTGGGGGTAGCGGGAGTGAAGAGACCCAGTACTTC
CASSPSGGSGSEETQYF
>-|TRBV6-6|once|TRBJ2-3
TGTGCCAGCAGACCTCAGGGGGCGGGGGTAGATACGCAGTATTTT
CASRPQGAGVDTQYF
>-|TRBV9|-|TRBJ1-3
TGTGCCAGCAGCGTAGGGAGTTCCCCTGGAAACACCATATATTTT
CASSVGSSPGNTIYF
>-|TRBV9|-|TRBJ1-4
TGTGCCAGCAGTAACAGGACAACTCGAACTAATGAAAAACTGTTTTTT
CASSNRTTRTNEKLFF
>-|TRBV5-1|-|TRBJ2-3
TGCGCCAGCAGCTTTCTTGAGGGAGGCCGGGCAGATACGCAGTATTTT
CASSFLEGGRADTQYF
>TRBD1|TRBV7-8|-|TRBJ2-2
TGTGCCAGCAGCCTCCGGGACAGGAACACCGGGGAGCTGTTTTTT
CASSLRDRNTGELFF
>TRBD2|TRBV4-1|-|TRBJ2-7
TGCGCCAGCAGTTCACTAGCGGGGACCTCCTACGAGCAGTACTTC
CASSSLAGTSYEQYF
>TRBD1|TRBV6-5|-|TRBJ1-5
TGTGCCAGCAGTCGTGACAGGGAGGACCAGCCCCAGCATTTT
CASSRDREDQPQHF
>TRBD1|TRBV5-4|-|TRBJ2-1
TGTGCCAGCAGCCCTACAGGGGACCCCTTGTATGAGCAGTTCTTC
CASSPTGDPLYEQFF
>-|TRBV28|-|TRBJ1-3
TGTGCCAGCAGTCAATCTCAGTCGGGTGTGACCACCATATATTTT
CASSQSQSGVTTIYF
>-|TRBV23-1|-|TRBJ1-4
TGCGCCAGCAGTCAATCCGAACTGTTTTTT
CASSQSELFF
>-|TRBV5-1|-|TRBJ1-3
TGCGCCAGCAGCTTGGAGTCGCGGAACTCTGGAAACACCATATATTTT
CASSLESRNSGNTIYF
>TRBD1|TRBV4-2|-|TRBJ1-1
TGTGCCAGCAGCCGAAGATCCGGGACAGGGAACACTGAAGCTTTCTTT
CASSRRSGTGNTEAFF
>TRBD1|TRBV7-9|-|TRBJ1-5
TGTGCCAGCAGCTCCGGGACAGGGTTTATGGGAACTGGTCAGCCCCAGCATTTT
CASSSGTGFMGTGQPQHF
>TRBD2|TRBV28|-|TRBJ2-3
TGTGCCAGCAGTTCCCTCATACCCATCAGCGTAGCGGGAGTAGGCACAGATACGCAGTATTTT
CASSSLIPISVAGVGTDTQYF
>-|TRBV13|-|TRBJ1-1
TGTGCCAGCAGCTTGATCAGGGATACGGGCACTGAAGCTTTCTTT
CASSLIRDTGTEAFF
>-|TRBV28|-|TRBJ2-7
TGTGCCAGCAGTTTATCCGTTACCTACGAGCAGTACTTC
CASSLSVTYEQYF
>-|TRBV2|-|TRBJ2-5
TGTGCCAGCAGTGGGGACACCCAAGAGACCCAGTACTTC
CASSGDTQETQYF
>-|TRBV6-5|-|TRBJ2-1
TGTGCCAGCAGTTACTCGGGGAGCTCCTACAATGAGCAGTTCTTC
CASSYSGSSYNEQFF
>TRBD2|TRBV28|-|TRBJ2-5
TGTGCCAGCAGTTTAACTAGCGGGAGCTTCCAGACCCAGTACTTC
CASSLTSGSFQTQYF
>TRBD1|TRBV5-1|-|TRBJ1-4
TGCGCCAGCAGCTGGGGGACAGGGGGCGCCGGTGAAAAACTGTTTTTT
CASSWGTGGAGEKLFF
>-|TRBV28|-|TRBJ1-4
TGTGCCAGCAGGGGAGGGGGGGCATGGCCTAATGAAAAACTGTTTTTT
CASRGGGAWPNEKLFF